The entry below describes one T cell receptor (beta chain). Its antigen target is currently unknown. No much larger clone is present one base from it, and per-base qualities are unavailable. The immunoSEQ Assay, a bias-controlled multiplex PCR, was used to amplify TCRbeta CDR3 regions from genomic DNA. Per the authors' processing: Nucleated cell counts per sample were estimated from amplification of reference gene primers within the assay. To quantify the absolute abundance of each unique TCRbeta CDR3 rearrangement, sequence reads were collapsed and filtered. Productive Simpson clonality was computed per sample as the square root of Simpson's diversity index over productive rearrangements. In TCRdb, the immuneACCESS table is reduced to in-frame sequences with V and J assigned. These tables do not hold every clone; where another copy was compared, an unresolved V gene accounts for under half, and the others remain unexplained. Clone size and the V and J calls come from that table; the DNA yielded D and trimming. This sample is represented by fewer than 350,000 clones; around nine tenths of them were singletons. The top ten clones comprise 0.95% to 1.1% of the sample.

Enrolling through a virtual design, the prospective study's participants ranged in age from roughly 18 to 89 years and lived across 20 to 30 United States geographic areas. To assign participants to cohorts, the prospective study relied on clinical history that participants themselves reported in a screening survey and a study questionnaire. Exposed participants had been in contact, within 2 weeks of entering the study, with a person who had a PCR-confirmed or clinician-diagnosed case of COVID-19. Mobile phlebotomists in the prospective study collected whole blood, serum and a nasopharyngeal or oropharyngeal swab from every participant. Over an approximately 2-month period, participants in the prospective study had the option of providing additional blood draws and questionnaires. Prospective study blood samples were shipped either frozen or at room temperature before DNA extraction. The data were obtained in a study of blood T cell repertoires in COVID-19 (TCRdb year 2020). For context, the study as a whole: Collaborator samples came from the United States, Italy and Spain and covered acute and convalescent phases of COVID-19. Nearly every sample came with metadata listing a de-identified subject ID, COVID-19 status, age in years and sex. The material from the prospective study consisted of cDNA or gDNA derived from T cells, B-cell-depleted T cells, or PBMCs. Subjects who had been exposed to COVID-19, were actively infected with it, or had recovered from it provided the deeply sampled blood TCRbeta repertoires that made up the dataset. Samples came from the ongoing ImmuneRACE study (first 160 participants) plus 1,254 subjects from 6 global collaborators. Where available, HLA class I and class II types were obtained from metadata supplied by the sample provider rather than from assay-based typing. The repertoires were made available in a free public database intended to serve as a resource for research on the immune response to SARS-CoV-2. Beyond this particular receptor, the publication reports: The quantity of clinical and demographic metadata differed by source and by participant and was supplied without curation.

Inclusive of the bounding cysteine and phenylalanine, the CDR3 is 16 residues long. Only the CDR3 region is kept as DNA, spanning 48 bases read in frame from base 1. Sequences MDHEN (CDR1) and SYDVKM (CDR2) are obtained from the germline V gene. V is cut back by 6 bases and J by 9 bases, with 13 bases in the junction unmatched. The chain employs TRBV28 and TRBJ1-6, and 8 bases in between align with TRBD1. Sequenced sample: PBMCs or T cells enriched from blood (not recorded which). The source of this sequence is a woman between 25 and 40 years old who had been exposed to COVID-19. CDR3 loop: CASREEAGGWSSPLHF. The DNA is as follows: TGTGCCAGCAGGGAGGAAGCAGGGGGCTGGAGTTCACCCCTCCACTTT.